Each of the 31 T cell receptor beta chains below was sequenced from the same sample in a study of blood T cell repertoires in COVID-19. Measured with immunoSEQ multiplex PCR; TCRdb has only the in-frame clones, and not every one. Of around 200,000 clones in the sample, 85% to 90% are singletons; the top ten hold around 21%. What was sequenced was peripheral blood. All receptors derive from a man between 65 and 80 years old with active or convalescent COVID-19.

V is TRBV2 and J is TRBJ1-3; possible D gene TRBD1, 6 bases. V shed 6 bases and J shed 2 bases, with 11 bases lying between them. Per the germline V gene, CDR1 is SNHLY and CDR2 is FYNNEI. This CDR3 is built from 14 residues. CDR3 DNA sequence: TGTGCCAGCAGGCCACAGGGTCCTGGAAACACCATATATTTT. This gives the protein CASRPQGPGNTIYF.

The rearrangement uses TRBV5-1 and TRBJ1-2; weak D call: TRBD1 (6 bases). From germline, CDR1 is SGHRS and CDR2 YFSETQ. V was cut by 3 bases and J by 1 base, with 10 bases left in between. The length of the CDR3 is 14 residues. The CDR3 bases are TGCGCCAGCAGCTCCAGGACAGTTAACTATGGCTACACCTTC. Translated: CASSSRTVNYGYTF. Full variable domain (missing parts from reference TRBV5-1 and TRBJ1-2): KAGVTQTPRYLIKTRGQQVTLSCSPISGHRSVSWYQQTPGQGLQFLFEYFSETQRNKGNFPGRFSGRQFSNSRSEMNVSTLELGDSALYLCASSSRTVNYGYTFGSGTRLTVV.

This clone was counted once. The chain is built from TRBV27 and TRBJ2-7; 9 bases line up with TRBD1. V shed 2 bases and J 3 bases; nucleotides not matched to a gene: 8. CDR1 and CDR2 from the germline V gene are MNHEY and SMNVEV (reference sequence). The CDR3 is 16 residues long. This chain's CDR3 is CASSLELGQGIYEQYF. For the CDR3, the DNA is TGTGCCAGCAGTTTAGAGTTAGGACAGGGGATCTACGAGCAGTACTTC.

The chain recombines TRBV19 with TRBJ1-1; 7 bases line up with TRBD1. In germline, CDR1 is LNHDA, CDR2 SQIVND (reference sequence). The CDR3 contains 14 residues. The trim removed 5 bases at V and 7 bases at J, leaving 10 bases unmatched. This CDR3 is CASSWDRYPFEAFF. In DNA, the CDR3 is TGTGCCAGTAGTTGGGACAGATACCCCTTTGAAGCTTTCTTT.

This rearrangement joins TRBV18 to TRBJ2-5; D uncertain. The CDR3 has 14 amino acids. The germline V gene has CDR1 KGHSH and CDR2 LQKENI. Trimming took 0 bases from V and 2 from J, leaving 7 bases between them. In DNA, the CDR3 is TGTGCCAGCTCACCACCGGTAACTCAAGAGACCCAGTACTTC. It codes for CASSPPVTQETQYF. The full variable domain, its missing parts supplied by reference TRBV18 and TRBJ2-5, is NAGVMQNPRHLVRRRGQEARLRCSPMKGHSHVYWYRQLPEEGLKFMVYLQKENIIDESGMPKERFSAEFPKEGPSILRIQQVVRGDSAAYFCASSPPVTQETQYFGPGTRLLVL.

As to this clone: Other DNA sequences within the sample encode an identical CDR3. The chain carries TRBV3-1 (or the pseudogene TRBV3-2) and TRBJ2-3; unclear D gene. Germline lookup yields CDR1 LGHDT and CDR2 YNNKEL (reference sequence). This CDR3 comprises 12 residues. V lost 2 bases and J lost 4, with 4 bases in between. CDR3 bases: TGTGCCAGCAGCCAACTCGCAGATACGCAGTATTTT. The encoded protein is CASSQLADTQYF.

In its sample, this clone was seen once. This chain joins TRBV6-5 and TRBJ2-2, with D perhaps TRBD2 (5 bases). V lost 7 bases to trimming and J lost 1 base, with 13 bases between them. The CDR3 length is 15 residues. Germline V lookup: CDR1 MNHEY, CDR2 SVGAGI. The CDR3 protein is CASNPDGENTGELFF. In DNA form, the CDR3 reads TGTGCCAGCAACCCGGACGGGGAGAACACCGGGGAGCTGTTTTTT.

The chain joins TRBV24-1 to TRBJ2-1; the match to TRBD1 covers 8 bases. J lost 0 bases, V lost 5 bases, and 11 bases had no gene match. CDR3 size: 18 residues. The germline gives CDR1 KGHDR, CDR2 SFDVKD. CDR3 sequence reads: CATSAGGQGKGSYNEQFF. DNA of the CDR3: TGTGCCACCAGTGCAGGTGGACAGGGAAAAGGCTCCTACAATGAGCAGTTCTTC.

The V and J genes are TRBV3-1 (or the pseudogene TRBV3-2) and TRBJ2-5; D is uncertain. V lost 4 bases to trimming and J lost 0 bases, with 9 bases between them. Germline V CDR1 and CDR2: LGHDT, YNNKEL (reference sequence). The CDR3 is 14 amino acids. In DNA, the CDR3 is TGTGCCAGCAGCCCCCCCCCGTACCAAGAGACCCAGTACTTC. Translation gives CASSPPPYQETQYF.

The chain employs TRBV5-5 and TRBJ2-1, with D perhaps TRBD1 (5 bases). CDR1 SGHKS and CDR2 YYEKEE come from the germline V gene (reference sequence). CDR3 length: 14 amino acids. Trimming pared 4 bases from V and 1 base from J, leaving 9 bases between. In nucleotides, the CDR3 is TGTGCCAGCAGCCCGACAGAATCCTACAATGAGCAGTTCTTC. This gives the protein CASSPTESYNEQFF.

The gene calls are TRBV27 and TRBJ2-3; the match to TRBD2 covers 8 bases. The CDR3 has 13 residues. Germline CDR1 is MNHEY and CDR2 is SMNVEV (reference sequence). The V and J ends lost 5 bases and 7 bases, in that order; junction bases with no gene match: 5. CDR3 loop: CASSPREGNTQYF. The CDR3 DNA reads TGTGCCAGCAGTCCACGGGAGGGCAATACGCAGTATTTT.

V usage is TRBV3-1 (or the pseudogene TRBV3-2) and J usage is TRBJ1-2, with 7 nucleotides matching TRBD1. The V gene end was trimmed by 1 base and the J gene end by 7 bases; junction bases not matched to a gene: 3. The CDR3 loop spans 13 amino acids. Germline-derived CDR1 and CDR2 are LGHDT and YNNKEL (reference sequence). CDR3 DNA sequence: TGTGCCAGCAGCCAAGGGACAGGTTTTGGCTACACCTTC. Protein sequence: CASSQGTGFGYTF.

This clone was detected once. The chain is built from TRBV10-3 and TRBJ1-5; 11 bases align to TRBD1. Looked up from germline, CDR1 is ENHRY and CDR2 is SYGVKD. This CDR3 spans 14 amino acids. V shed 10 bases and J 7 bases; nucleotides not matched to a gene: 9. The DNA for the CDR3 is TGTGCCACCCAGGACAGGGGGCTTGACCAGCCCCAGCATTTT. Its protein product is CATQDRGLDQPQHF.

This clone was detected many times. V usage is TRBV19 and J usage is TRBJ1-5, with a weak D call TRBD1 (5 bases). Germline CDR1 reads LNHDA; CDR2 reads SQIVND (reference sequence). This CDR3 has 15 amino acids. Trimming took 7 bases from V and 4 from J, leaving 17 bases between them. In DNA, the CDR3 is TGTGCCAGTACCTCCGGGCAGGGCCCTAATCAGCCCCAGCATTTT. Translation: CASTSGQGPNQPQHF.

The chain is built from TRBV6-6 and TRBJ1-1; D is unresolved. The CDR3 spans 13 residues. Trimming left V 2 bases short and J 11 bases short, with 15 bases between. Germline V gene sequence: CDR1 MNHNY, CDR2 SVGAGI (reference sequence). The CDR3 DNA follows: TGTGCCAGCAGTTACGGTGAGGGTGTGTCGGCTTTCTTT. Its translation is CASSYGEGVSAFF.

The V call is TRBV2, the J call TRBJ2-2; D gene uncertain. The germline V and J ends were trimmed by 6 bases and 5 bases, with 4 bases remaining between them. CDR1 is SNHLY, CDR2 FYNNEI, per germline. This CDR3 is built from 11 residues. The CDR3 DNA is TGTGCCAGCAGGGCTACCGGGGAGCTGTTTTTT. It specifies CASRATGELFF.

The chain employs TRBV27 and TRBJ2-1, with 10 bases that match TRBD2. V gave up 5 bases and J gave up 1 base; unmatched junction bases: 5. CDR1 and CDR2 (germline): MNHEY, SMNVEV (reference sequence). CDR3 length: 16 amino acids. The CDR3 DNA reads as TGTGCCAGCAGTCCGCTAGCGGGAGTGTCCTACAATGAGCAGTTCTTC. Protein sequence: CASSPLAGVSYNEQFF.

This clone turned up a few times. This chain uses TRBV7-2 with TRBJ1-5, with D unresolved. This CDR3 contains 15 residues. V was shortened by 2 bases and J by 3 bases, with 11 bases between the two germline ends. Per germline, CDR1 SGHTA and CDR2 FQGNSA. CDR3 sequence: CASSLKHSYNQPQHF. The CDR3 nucleotides are TGTGCCAGCAGCTTAAAGCACAGTTACAATCAGCCCCAGCATTTT.

The V and J genes are TRBV7-8 and TRBJ1-2; possibly TRBD1 for D (5 bases). The V end was cut by 0 bases, the J end by 7 bases, with 9 bases between. The germline V gene has CDR1 SGHVS and CDR2 FQNEAQ. This CDR3 is built from 13 residues. The CDR3 coding sequence is TGTGCCAGCAGCTTAGCCCCCGGGGGTGGCTACACCTTC. This encodes CASSLAPGGGYTF.

The rearrangement joins TRBV11-3 to TRBJ1-1, with D possibly TRBD1 on 5 matching bases. Between the trimmed V and J ends, which lost 1 base and 4 bases, there was a span of 10 bases. The germline V gene has CDR1 SGHNT and CDR2 YENEEA. The CDR3 is 14 amino acids. In DNA, the CDR3 is TGTGCCAGCAGCTTAGGCGGCAGGGCCACTGAAGCTTTCTTT. Encoded protein: CASSLGGRATEAFF.

The chain joins TRBV7-2 to TRBJ2-4, with 7 bases identical to TRBD1. Germline CDR1 reads SGHTA; CDR2 reads FQGNSA. The CDR3 totals 19 residues. The junction had 17 bases not matched to a gene; V was cut back by 4 bases and J by 2 bases. The CDR3 region has the DNA TGTGCCAGCAGCTCTACGGTGACAGGGACAGCCAACACCAAAAACATTCAGTACTTC. Its translation is CASSSTVTGTANTKNIQYF.

The rearrangement joins TRBV14 to TRBJ2-2; D remains unclear. The CDR3 loop spans 14 amino acids. In germline, CDR1 is SGHDN, CDR2 FVKESK. V was pared by 6 bases and J by 6 bases, with 14 bases between. CDR3 amino acids: CASSLQVFAGELFF. Written as DNA, the CDR3 is TGTGCCAGCAGTTTACAAGTGTTCGCCGGGGAGCTGTTTTTT.

The chain links TRBV6-4 to TRBJ2-1, with TRBD2 matching 11 bases. Unmatched junction bases numbered 6, after V lost 3 bases and J lost 5 bases. This CDR3 contains 16 residues. In germline, CDR1 is MRHNA, CDR2 SNTAGT. CDR3 region: CASSEVGLAGHNEQFF. CDR3 DNA: TGTGCCAGCAGTGAAGTTGGACTAGCGGGCCACAATGAGCAGTTCTTC.

This clone has more than one count but fewer than ten. This chain connects TRBV7-6 to TRBJ2-7; the match to TRBD1 covers 7 bases. V trimming: 5 bases; J trimming: 2 bases; junction bases outside the gene matches: 12. Germline V CDR1 and CDR2: SGHVS, FNYEAQ. CDR3 size: 16 residues. CDR3 region: CASSPGQAKGTYEQYF. The CDR3 coding sequence is TGTGCCAGCAGCCCTGGACAGGCCAAGGGGACCTACGAGCAGTACTTC.

Details on this clone: The sample has other DNA sequences that encode this CDR3 too. The rearrangement joins TRBV19 to TRBJ1-5, with TRBD1 matching 7 bases. This CDR3 region has 13 residues. The germline CDR1 and CDR2 sequences are LNHDA and SQIVND (reference sequence). V lost 7 bases, J lost 3 bases, and 3 bases stayed unmatched. CDR3 amino acids: CASKQGNNQPQHF. The CDR3 nucleotides are TGTGCCAGTAAACAGGGGAACAATCAGCCCCAGCATTTT.

The chain links TRBV9 to TRBJ1-1, with D perhaps matching TRBD1 (5 bases). Germline CDR1 and CDR2: SGDLS and YYNGEE. V lost 2 bases, J lost 1 base, and 12 bases lay in between. This CDR3 has 15 amino acids. In nucleotides, the CDR3 is TGTGCCAGCAGCGTTACAGGTGGCGGGAACACTGAAGCTTTCTTT. As protein: CASSVTGGGNTEAFF.

For the CDR3, the DNA is TGTGCCAGCAGTTACCGGCGGGCCTATCAGCCCCAGCATTTT. It yields the protein CASSYRRAYQPQHF. The rearrangement links TRBV6-5 to TRBJ1-5; D is unresolved. CDR1 MNHEY and CDR2 SVGAGI come from the germline V gene. This CDR3 has 14 residues. V lost 2 bases and J 5 bases, leaving 10 bases between the germline ends.

CDR3 protein: CASSPRLSRMFHEQYF. CDR3 nucleotide sequence: TGTGCCAGCAGTCCTAGGTTGAGTCGCATGTTCCACGAGCAGTACTTC. The chain carries TRBV28 and TRBJ2-7; D gene unclear. The length of the CDR3 is 16 residues. Germline V gene lookup returns CDR1 MDHEN and CDR2 SYDVKM. V was pared by 5 bases and J by 5 bases, with 22 bases between.

At least ten counts were recorded for this clone. The chain couples TRBV25-1 to TRBJ1-5; D may be TRBD1 (5 bases). The CDR3 loop spans 15 amino acids. CDR1 MGHDK and CDR2 SYGVNS come from the germline V gene. V was pared by 2 bases and J by 0 bases, with 8 bases between. In nucleotides, the CDR3 is TGTGCCAGCAGTGAACAGGGTCATAGCAATCAGCCCCAGCATTTT. Protein: CASSEQGHSNQPQHF. The complete variable domain, with remaining parts taken from reference TRBV25-1 and TRBJ1-5, reads EADIYQTPRYLVIGTGKKITLECSQTMGHDKMYWYQQDPGMELHLIHYSYGVNSTEKGDLSSESTVSRIRTEHFPLTLESARPSHTSQYLCASSEQGHSNQPQHFGDGTRLSIL.

This chain joins TRBV27 and TRBJ1-4; TRBD1 matches 7 bases. The junction had 15 bases not matched to a gene; V was cut back by 1 base and J by 7 bases. Per the germline V gene, CDR1 is MNHEY and CDR2 is SMNVEV (reference sequence). The CDR3 runs to 18 residues. The chain's CDR3 is CASSLWRPRQGVPEKLFF. The CDR3 nucleotides read TGTGCCAGCAGTTTATGGCGCCCTAGACAGGGTGTGCCTGAAAAACTGTTTTTT. The full variable domain, its missing parts supplied by reference TRBV27 and TRBJ1-4, is EAQVTQNPRYLITVTGKKLTVTCSQNMNHEYMSWYRQDPGLGLRQIYYSMNVEVTDKGDVPEGYKVSRKEKRNFPLILESPSPNQTSLYFCASSLWRPRQGVPEKLFFGSGTQLSVL.

The chain joins TRBV11-2 to TRBJ2-5, with D tentatively TRBD2 (5 bases). V was pared by 0 bases and J by 6 bases, with 17 bases between. The germline V gene has CDR1 SGHAT and CDR2 FQNNGV. The CDR3 extends over 16 amino acids. The CDR3 spells CASSLDPPGWEKTQYF. The CDR3 coding sequence is TGTGCCAGCAGCTTAGATCCGCCGGGGTGGGAGAAGACCCAGTACTTC.